This TCR beta chain derives from a study of Tregs in tolerant kidney transplant recipients. Study outcomes and limitations: Activated donor B cell expansion appeared to reveal the most relevant donor-specific TCRbeta repertoire.

Libraries were prepared by immunoSEQ multiplex PCR; TCRdb keeps only in-frame clonotypes and omits some of them. Among 70,000 to 95,000 clones listed, under 95% were seen once. The germline V and J ends were trimmed by 7 bases and 0 bases, with 18 bases remaining between them. This CDR3 region has 16 residues. The germline V gene has CDR1 MNHEY and CDR2 SMNVEV (reference sequence). To note about this clone: Its antigen is not identified.

This clonotype originated in a human donor who received a combined kidney and bone marrow transplant. The chain employs TRBV27 and TRBJ1-2, with D possibly being TRBD1 (6 bases). The sample here was Tregs from blood, taken before the transplant. CDR3: CASMSVGGLTNYGYTF. The CDR3 nucleotides read TGTGCCAGCATGTCGGTTGGGGGGCTGACTAACTATGGCTACACCTTC.